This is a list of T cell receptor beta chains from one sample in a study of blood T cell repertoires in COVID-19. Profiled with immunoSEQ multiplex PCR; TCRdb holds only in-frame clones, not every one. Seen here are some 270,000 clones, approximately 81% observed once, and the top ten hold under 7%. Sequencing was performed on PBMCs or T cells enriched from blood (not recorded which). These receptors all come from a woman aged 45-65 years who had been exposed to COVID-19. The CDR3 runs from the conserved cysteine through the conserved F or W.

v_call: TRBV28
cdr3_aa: CASRPRTPTYEQYF

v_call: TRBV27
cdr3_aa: CASSFLAGSKNIQYF

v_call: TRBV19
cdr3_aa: CASGSYGGGKQPQHF

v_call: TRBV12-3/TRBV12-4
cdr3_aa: CASSLSTARELFF

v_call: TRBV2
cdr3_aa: CASSGLARETQYF

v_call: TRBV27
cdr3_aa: CASSSGGPETQYF

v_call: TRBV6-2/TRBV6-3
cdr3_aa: CASSYPPSGVFRHEQFF

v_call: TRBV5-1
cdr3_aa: CASSPGLQGAVGYTF

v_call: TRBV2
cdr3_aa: CASTRDRKKEQYF

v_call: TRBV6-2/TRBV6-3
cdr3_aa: CASSLGQGVRNEQFF

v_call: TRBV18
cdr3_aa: CASSPGGRGTEAFF

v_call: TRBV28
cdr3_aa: CASSLGGTGDLAIYF

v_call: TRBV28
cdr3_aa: CASSRPRSQTETQYF

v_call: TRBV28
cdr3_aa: CASSFSSSRVEKLFF

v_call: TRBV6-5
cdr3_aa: CASRPSNRAEQYF

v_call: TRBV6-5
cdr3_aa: CASSYLGGTKNIQYF

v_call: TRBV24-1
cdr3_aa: CATSDMGLAPDTQYF

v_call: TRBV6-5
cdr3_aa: CASSYSRDSTYGYTF

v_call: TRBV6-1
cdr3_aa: CASSAHTEAFF

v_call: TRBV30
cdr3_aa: CAYHRSSYNSPLHF

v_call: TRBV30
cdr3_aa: CAWNQGNYGYTF

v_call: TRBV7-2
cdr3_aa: CASSLGDRASGEQYF

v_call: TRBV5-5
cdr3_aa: CASSLAAGASYNEQFF

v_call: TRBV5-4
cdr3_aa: CASSLAPGMGGEQYF

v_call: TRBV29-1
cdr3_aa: CSVTGTGGIETQYF

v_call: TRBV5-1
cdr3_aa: CASSFDPGRNQPQHF

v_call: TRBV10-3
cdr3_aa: CAISGDMAGNTEAFF

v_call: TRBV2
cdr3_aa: CASRGGGSTYQPQHF

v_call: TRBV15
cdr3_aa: CATSRGGSNQPQHF

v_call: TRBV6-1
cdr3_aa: CASSEIYQPQHF

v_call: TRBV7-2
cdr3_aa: CASSSRQGYTEAFF

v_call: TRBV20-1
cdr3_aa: CSARRVPEAFF

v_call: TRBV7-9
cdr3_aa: CASSPQILHNEQFF

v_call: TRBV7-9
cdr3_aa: CASSSAQGTDTQYF

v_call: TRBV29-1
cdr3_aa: CSVGTHSGNTIYF

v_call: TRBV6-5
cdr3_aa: CASSPGQVGPQHF

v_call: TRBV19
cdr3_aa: CASSIDTGADTQYF

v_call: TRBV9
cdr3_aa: CASSLGQGSQPQHF

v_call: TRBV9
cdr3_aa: CASSVDEGWEQFF

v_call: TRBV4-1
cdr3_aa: CASSQDRTGNTEAFF

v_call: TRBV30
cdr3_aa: CAWRGTGTYEQYF

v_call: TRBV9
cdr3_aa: CASSPGTGELFF

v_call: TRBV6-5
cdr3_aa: CASSTGVGSEKLFF

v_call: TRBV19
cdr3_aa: CASSEGRRETQYF

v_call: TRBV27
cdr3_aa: CASRARDRGRDEQYF

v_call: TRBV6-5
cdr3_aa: CASRGGQDAYEQYF

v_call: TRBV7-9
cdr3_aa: CASSKYRASYNEQFF

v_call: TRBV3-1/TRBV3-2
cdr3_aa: CASSQSGREQAFF

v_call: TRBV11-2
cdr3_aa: CASSSPVGFLDEQFF

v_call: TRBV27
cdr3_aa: CASSLGRGDTQYF

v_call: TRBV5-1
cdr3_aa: CASSGRTGNYGYTF

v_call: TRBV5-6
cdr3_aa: CASSLMRDEQYF

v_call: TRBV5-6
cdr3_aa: CASSLTGMDTQYF

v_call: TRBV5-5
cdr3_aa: CASSLELNYGYTF